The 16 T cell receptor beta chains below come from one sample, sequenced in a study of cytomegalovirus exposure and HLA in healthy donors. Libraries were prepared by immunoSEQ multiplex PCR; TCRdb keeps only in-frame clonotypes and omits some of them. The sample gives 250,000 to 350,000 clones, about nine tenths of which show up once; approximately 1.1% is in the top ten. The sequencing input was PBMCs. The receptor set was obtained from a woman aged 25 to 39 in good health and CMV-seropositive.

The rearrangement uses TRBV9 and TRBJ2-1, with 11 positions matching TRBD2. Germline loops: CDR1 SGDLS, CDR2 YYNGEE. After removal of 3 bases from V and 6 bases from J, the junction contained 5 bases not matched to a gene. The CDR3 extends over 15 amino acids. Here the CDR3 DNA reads TGTGCCAGCAGCGATCCGCTAGCGGGGGGCAATGAGCAGTTCTTC. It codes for CASSDPLAGGNEQFF.

This CDR3 reads CASSHGDTQYF. CDR3 sequence (DNA): TGTGCCAGCAGCCACGGGGATACGCAGTATTTT. The V gene is TRBV6-5, the J gene TRBJ2-3, with no clear D. Germline V gene data show CDR1 as MNHEY and CDR2 as SVGAGI. Trimming removed 6 bases from V and 6 bases from J, with 7 bases in between. This CDR3 has 11 amino acids.

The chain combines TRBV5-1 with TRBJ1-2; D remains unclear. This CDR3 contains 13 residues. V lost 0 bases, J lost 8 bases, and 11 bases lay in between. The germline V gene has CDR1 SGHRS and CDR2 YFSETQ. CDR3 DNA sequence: TGCGCCAGCAGCTTGGGTTGGGAGAAGGGCTACACCTTC. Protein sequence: CASSLGWEKGYTF. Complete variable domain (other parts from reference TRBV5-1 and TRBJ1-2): KAGVTQTPRYLIKTRGQQVTLSCSPISGHRSVSWYQQTPGQGLQFLFEYFSETQRNKGNFPGRFSGRQFSNSRSEMNVSTLELGDSALYLCASSLGWEKGYTFGSGTRLTVV.

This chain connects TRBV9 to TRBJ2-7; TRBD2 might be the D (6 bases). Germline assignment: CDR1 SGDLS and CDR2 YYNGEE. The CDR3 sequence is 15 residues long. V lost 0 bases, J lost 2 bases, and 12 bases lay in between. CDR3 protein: CASSVGPGGTYEQYF. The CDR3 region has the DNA TGTGCCAGCAGCGTAGGACCCGGGGGAACCTACGAGCAGTACTTC.

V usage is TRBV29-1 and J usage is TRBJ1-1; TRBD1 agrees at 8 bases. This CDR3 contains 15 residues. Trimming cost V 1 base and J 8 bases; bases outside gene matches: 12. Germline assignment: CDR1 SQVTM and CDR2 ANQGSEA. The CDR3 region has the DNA TGCAGCGTTGAAGGCTCCTCCAGGGGGCGCGGAGAAGCTTTCTTT. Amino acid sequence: CSVEGSSRGRGEAFF.

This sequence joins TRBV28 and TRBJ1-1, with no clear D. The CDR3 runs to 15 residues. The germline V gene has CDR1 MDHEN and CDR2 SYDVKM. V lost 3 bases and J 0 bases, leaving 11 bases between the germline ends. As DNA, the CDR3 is TGTGCCAGCAGTTTTTCGGGAGTCCTGAACACTGAAGCTTTCTTT. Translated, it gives CASSFSGVLNTEAFF.

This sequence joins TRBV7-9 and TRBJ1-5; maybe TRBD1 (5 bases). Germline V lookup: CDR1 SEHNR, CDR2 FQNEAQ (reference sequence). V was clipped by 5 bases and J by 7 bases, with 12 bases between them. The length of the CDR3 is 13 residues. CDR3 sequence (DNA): TGTGCCAGCAGCCGAAGGGAGGGGCAGCCCCAGCATTTT. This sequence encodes CASSRREGQPQHF.

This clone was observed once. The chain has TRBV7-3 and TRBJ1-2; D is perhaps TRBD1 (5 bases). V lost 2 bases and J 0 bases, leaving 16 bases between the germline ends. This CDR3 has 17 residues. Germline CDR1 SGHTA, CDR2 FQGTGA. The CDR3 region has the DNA TGTGCCAGCAGCTTAGGGGAAGAGACAGAAACTAACTATGGCTACACCTTC. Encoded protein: CASSLGEETETNYGYTF. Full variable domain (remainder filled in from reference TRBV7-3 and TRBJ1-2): GAGVSQTPSNKVTEKGKYVELRCDPISGHTALYWYRQSLGQGPEFLIYFQGTGAADDSGLPNDRFFAVRPEGSVSTLKIQRTERGDSAVYLCASSLGEETETNYGYTFGSGTRLTVV.

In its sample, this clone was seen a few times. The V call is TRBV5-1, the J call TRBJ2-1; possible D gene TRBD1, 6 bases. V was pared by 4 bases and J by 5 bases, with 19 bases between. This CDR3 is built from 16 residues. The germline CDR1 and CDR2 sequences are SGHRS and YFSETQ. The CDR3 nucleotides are TGCGCCAGCAGCCCCCTGGTAACAGGGAAAAACAATGAGCAGTTCTTC. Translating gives CASSPLVTGKNNEQFF. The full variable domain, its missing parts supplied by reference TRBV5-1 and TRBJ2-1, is KAGVTQTPRYLIKTRGQQVTLSCSPISGHRSVSWYQQTPGQGLQFLFEYFSETQRNKGNFPGRFSGRQFSNSRSEMNVSTLELGDSALYLCASSPLVTGKNNEQFFGPGTRLTVL.

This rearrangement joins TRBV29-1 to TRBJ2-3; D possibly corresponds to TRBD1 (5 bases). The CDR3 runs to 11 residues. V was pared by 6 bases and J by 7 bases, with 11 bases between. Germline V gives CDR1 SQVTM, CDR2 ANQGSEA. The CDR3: CSVQAGNTQYF. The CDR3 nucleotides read TGCAGCGTGCAAGCAGGGAATACGCAGTATTTT.

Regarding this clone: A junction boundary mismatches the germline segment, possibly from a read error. The CDR3 nucleotides read TGCAGCGTTGCGGGAGGGTTGGTGAACACCGGGGAGCTGCTTTTT. Its protein product is CSVAGGLVNTGELLF. The rearrangement uses TRBV29-1 and TRBJ2-2; 8 bases match TRBD2. This CDR3 spans 15 amino acids. Germline values: CDR1 SQVTM, CDR2 ANQGSEA.

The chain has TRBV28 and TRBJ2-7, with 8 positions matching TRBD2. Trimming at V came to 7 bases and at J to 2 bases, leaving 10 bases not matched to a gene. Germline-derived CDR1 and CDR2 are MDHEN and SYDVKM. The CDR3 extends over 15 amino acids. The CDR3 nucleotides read TGTGCCAGCATCGACGGGGCTAGCGGGCCCTACGAGCAGTACTTC. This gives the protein CASIDGASGPYEQYF.

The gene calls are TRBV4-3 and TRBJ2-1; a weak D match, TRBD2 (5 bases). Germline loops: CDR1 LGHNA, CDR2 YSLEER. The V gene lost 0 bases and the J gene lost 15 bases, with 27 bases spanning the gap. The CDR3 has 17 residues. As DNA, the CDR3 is TGCGCCAGCAGCCAAGATCTCGGGAAAGCCCTCTTGTCGGGGTGGTTCTTC. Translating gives CASSQDLGKALLSGWFF.

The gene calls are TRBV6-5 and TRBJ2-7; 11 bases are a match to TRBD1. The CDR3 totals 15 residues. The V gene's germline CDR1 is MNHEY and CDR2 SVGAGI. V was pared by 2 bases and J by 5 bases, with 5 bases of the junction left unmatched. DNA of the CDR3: TGTGCCAGCAGTTACCTGGGACAGGGGGTAAACGAGCAGTACTTC. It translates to CASSYLGQGVNEQYF.

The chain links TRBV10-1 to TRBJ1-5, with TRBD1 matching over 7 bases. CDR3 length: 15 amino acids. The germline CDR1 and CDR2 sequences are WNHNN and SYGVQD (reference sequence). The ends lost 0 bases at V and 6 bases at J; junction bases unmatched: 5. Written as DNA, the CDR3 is TGCGCCAGCAGTGAGTCGACAGGGTGGGCTCAGCCCCAGCATTTT. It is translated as CASSESTGWAQPQHF.

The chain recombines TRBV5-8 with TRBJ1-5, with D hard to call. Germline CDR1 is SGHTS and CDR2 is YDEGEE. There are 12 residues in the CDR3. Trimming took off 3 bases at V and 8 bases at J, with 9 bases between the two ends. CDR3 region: CASSSLREPQHF. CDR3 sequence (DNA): TGTGCCAGCAGCTCCCTAAGGGAGCCCCAGCATTTT.